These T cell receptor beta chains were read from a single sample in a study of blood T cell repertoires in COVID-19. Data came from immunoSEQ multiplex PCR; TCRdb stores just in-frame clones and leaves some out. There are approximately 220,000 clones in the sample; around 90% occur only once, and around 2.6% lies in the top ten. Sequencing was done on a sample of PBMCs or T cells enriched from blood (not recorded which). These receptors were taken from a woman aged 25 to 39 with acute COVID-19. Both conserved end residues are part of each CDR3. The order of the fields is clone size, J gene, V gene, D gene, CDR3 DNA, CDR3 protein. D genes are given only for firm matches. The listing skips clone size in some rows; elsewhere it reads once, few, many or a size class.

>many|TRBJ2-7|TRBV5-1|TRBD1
TGCGCCAGCAGCCCCCGGGACAGCGACGAGCAGTACTTC
CASSPRDSDEQYF
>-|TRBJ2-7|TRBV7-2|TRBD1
TGTGCCAGCAGCTACCGACAGGGGGCATCCTACGAGCAGTACTTC
CASSYRQGASYEQYF
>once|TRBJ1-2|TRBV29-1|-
TGCAGCGGAGCAGGGGACAACTATGGCTACACCTTC
CSGAGDNYGYTF
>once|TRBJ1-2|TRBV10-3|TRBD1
TGTGCCATCAGGGACAGGGGGGACGGCTACACCTTC
CAIRDRGDGYTF
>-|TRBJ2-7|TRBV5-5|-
TGTGCCAGCAGCTACCACCCAGGGGTTTCCTACGAGCAGTACTTC
CASSYHPGVSYEQYF
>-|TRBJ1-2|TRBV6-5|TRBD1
TGTGCCAGCATCTCCTTTTCCGGGACAGCCTATGGCTACACCTTC
CASISFSGTAYGYTF
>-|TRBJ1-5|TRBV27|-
TGTGCCAGCAGGAAGCAGGGCCCGTTTAGCAATCAGCCCCAGCATTTT
CASRKQGPFSNQPQHF
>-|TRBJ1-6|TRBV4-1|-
TGCGCCAGCAGCCAAGTCCGAAGAGGCGATTCACCCCTCCACTTT
CASSQVRRGDSPLHF
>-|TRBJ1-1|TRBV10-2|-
TGCGCCAGCAGCAGGGGAAGAGGGACTGAAGCTTTCTTT
CASSRGRGTEAFF
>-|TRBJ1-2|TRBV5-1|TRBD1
TGCGCCAGCAGCCGCGATACGGGACAGGGGCGCTATGGCTACACCTTC
CASSRDTGQGRYGYTF
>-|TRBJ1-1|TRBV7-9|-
TGTGCCAGCAGAGATGGGGAGGGGGACACTGAAGCTTTCTTT
CASRDGEGDTEAFF
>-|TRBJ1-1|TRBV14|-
TGTGCCAGCAGCCCCCTTAACACGTACACTGAAGCTTTCTTT
CASSPLNTYTEAFF
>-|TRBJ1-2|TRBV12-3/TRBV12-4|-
TGTGCCAGCAGACAACAGGGTGATGGCTACACCTTC
CASRQQGDGYTF
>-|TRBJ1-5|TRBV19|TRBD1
TGTGCCAGTACGGACAGGGGACAGCCCCAGCATTTT
CASTDRGQPQHF